This T cell receptor beta chain was recorded in a study of beta chain features in type 1 diabetes. CDR1 is MNHEY, CDR2 SVGAGI, per germline. Trimming took off 7 bases at V and 4 bases at J, with 19 bases between the two ends. This CDR3 is 15 amino acids long. Expressed TCRB transcripts were sequenced, since all the RNA that had been isolated was reverse transcribed. Assay used: immunoSEQ multiplex PCR; TCRdb lists only in-frame clones, some missing. This table holds some 240,000 clones, 9.5% to 13% found once. Material for sequencing was central memory CD4+ T cells from blood. The sequence was obtained from a man between 18 and 29 years old in good health. The V call is TRBV6-5, the J call TRBJ2-5; possibly TRBD1 or TRBD2 for D (5 bases each). Written as DNA, the CDR3 is TGTGCCAGCACCCGGGACCGGAGCCCATTAGAGACCCAGTACTTC. Translation: CASTRDRSPLETQYF.